A single sample gave rise to the 6 T cell receptor beta chains below, sequenced in a study of regulatory T cells in long-lasting Graves disease. Investigators prepared the TCR beta libraries by applying iRepertoire HTBI primers and Arm-PCR of CDR3 regions. Each CDR3 protein is one row after TCRdb ran MiXCR on the multiplex PCR reads. This sample has hundreds of thousands of distinct CDR3 sequences, with 15% to 20% found just once. Time point in this sample: newly diagnosed GD, antithyroid drugs for less than 3 months. PBMC-derived RNA was used for the TCR library. This sample was also put to use in a study of T cells in Graves' hyperthyroidism and ophthalmopathy.

The sequencing used peripheral blood mononuclear cells (PBMCs), collected at new diagnosis, from a patient treated with antithyroid drugs. The receptors shown here come from a man aged 18 to 30 with Graves disease.

In this sample, this clonotype turned up many times. The chain couples TRBV2 to TRBJ2-6; D is undetermined. Germline V gives CDR1 SNHLY, CDR2 FYNNEI. The CDR3 length is 16 residues. V dropped 0 bases and J dropped 0 bases, with 6 bases sitting between them. CDR3 sequence reads: CASSEATISGANVLTF. As DNA, the CDR3 is TGTGCCAGCAGTGAAGCGACGATCTCTGGGGCCAACGTCCTGACTTTC.

This clonotype has a handful of counts. The J gene is TRBJ2-1, the V gene TRBV9; no firm D call. Trimming removed 0 bases from V and 0 bases from J, with 10 bases in between. In germline, CDR1 is SGDLS, CDR2 YYNGEE. The CDR3 contains 16 residues. The CDR3 here is CASSVDPGSSYNEQFF. In nucleotides, the CDR3 is TGTGCCAGCAGCGTAGACCCAGGCAGCTCCTACAATGAGCAGTTCTTC.

This clonotype has at least ten counts. The V gene is TRBV28, the J gene TRBJ2-3; tentative D call: TRBD1 (6 bases). The germline V gene encodes CDR1 MDHEN and CDR2 SYDVKM. This CDR3 is 14 amino acids long. Trimming stripped 6 bases from V and 4 bases from J, with 14 bases between. CDR3 in DNA: TGTGCCAGCAGGGACAGATCCGCCCCAGATACGCAGTATTTT. It is translated as CASRDRSAPDTQYF.

This chain uses TRBV6-1 with TRBJ2-7; 9 bases agree with TRBD2. Germline V gene sequence: CDR1 MNHNS, CDR2 SASEGT. The CDR3 totals 14 residues. Unmatched junction bases numbered 6, after V lost 7 bases and J lost 2 bases. The CDR3 coding sequence is TGTGCCAGCACCCCTGGGACTAGCACCTACGAGCAGTACGTC. Protein: CASTPGTSTYEQYV.

The V and J genes are TRBV28 and TRBJ1-2; D may be TRBD1 (6 bases). The CDR3 has 15 residues. V was shortened by 6 bases and J by 3 bases, with 17 bases between the two germline ends. CDR1 and CDR2 from the germline V gene are MDHEN and SYDVKM. The CDR3 sequence is CASSSSGGPDYGYTF. The CDR3 DNA reads as TGTGCCAGCAGCTCGTCGGGGGGGCCTGACTATGGCTACACCTTC.

In its sample, this clonotype was seen many times. The chain has TRBV27 and TRBJ1-3; unclear D gene. Trimming removed 0 bases at V and 0 bases at J, with 6 bases between. Germline assignment: CDR1 MNHEY and CDR2 SMNVEV (reference sequence). The CDR3 has 15 residues. CDR3 amino acids: CASSLSGSSGNTIYF. CDR3 nucleotides: TGTGCCAGCAGTTTATCCGGGAGCTCTGGAAACACCATATATTTT.